The following is a TCR beta chain sequence with its context. Its matching antigen is unknown. This sample was taken from a study of a mutant IDH1 vaccine in newly diagnosed glioma. Study conclusions and caveats: Changes to the top peripheral T cell clonotypes appeared unrelated to pseudoprogression.

The sample's time point: week 35, safety follow-up. Each vaccine dose was 300 ug of mutant IDH1 20-mer peptide, with topical imiquimod. Clones were sequenced by immunoSEQ multiplex PCR, and TCRdb holds only the in-frame ones, with some missing. The sample includes about 47,000 clones, 85% to 90% of them seen just once. The receptor comes from a woman between 40 and 55 years old with glioma. Sequenced here: PBMCs, sampled from a glioma patient whose treatment included an IDH1 peptide vaccine.

Written as DNA, the CDR3 is TGTGCCAGCACGGGGTCGTCTCGTAACTATGGCTACACCTTC. Amino acid sequence: CASTGSSRNYGYTF. V and J are TRBV2 and TRBJ1-2; the D is unclear. The germline gives CDR1 SNHLY, CDR2 FYNNEI. The germline V and J ends were trimmed by 7 bases and 1 base, with 13 bases remaining between them. There are 14 residues in the CDR3.